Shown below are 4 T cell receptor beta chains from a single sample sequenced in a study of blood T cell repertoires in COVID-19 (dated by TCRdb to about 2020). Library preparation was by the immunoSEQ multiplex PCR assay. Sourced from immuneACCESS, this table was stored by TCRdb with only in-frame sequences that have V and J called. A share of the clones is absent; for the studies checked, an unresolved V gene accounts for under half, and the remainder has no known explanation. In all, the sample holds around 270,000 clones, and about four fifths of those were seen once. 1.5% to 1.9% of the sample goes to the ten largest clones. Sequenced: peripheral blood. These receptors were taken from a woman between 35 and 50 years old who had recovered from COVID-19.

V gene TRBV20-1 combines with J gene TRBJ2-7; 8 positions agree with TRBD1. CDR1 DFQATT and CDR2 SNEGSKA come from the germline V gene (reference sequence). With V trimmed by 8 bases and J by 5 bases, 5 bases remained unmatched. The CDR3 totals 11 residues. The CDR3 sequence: CSRQGTNEQYF. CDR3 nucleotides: TGCAGTCGACAGGGGACCAACGAGCAGTACTTC.

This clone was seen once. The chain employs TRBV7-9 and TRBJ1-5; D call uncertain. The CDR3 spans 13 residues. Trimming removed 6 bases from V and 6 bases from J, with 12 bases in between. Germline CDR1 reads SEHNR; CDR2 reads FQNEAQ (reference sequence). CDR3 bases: TGTGCCAGCAGTCCCGAGGGCGGTCAGCCCCAGCATTTT. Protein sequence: CASSPEGGQPQHF.

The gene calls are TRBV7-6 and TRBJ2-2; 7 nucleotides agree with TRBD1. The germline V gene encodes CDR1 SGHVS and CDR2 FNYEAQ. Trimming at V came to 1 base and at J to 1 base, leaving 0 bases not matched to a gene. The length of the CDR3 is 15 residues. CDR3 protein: CASSLGTGNTGELFF. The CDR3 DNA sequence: TGTGCCAGCAGCTTAGGGACAGGGAACACCGGGGAGCTGTTTTTT.

This CDR3 reads CASSPSTAGELFF. CDR3 nucleotides: TGTGCCAGCAGCCCATCGACAGCCGGGGAGCTGTTTTTT. The gene calls are TRBV12-3 or TRBV12-4 and TRBJ2-2; perhaps TRBD1 as D (5 bases). This CDR3 region has 13 residues. V lost 6 bases, J lost 6 bases, and 11 bases lay in between.